This T cell receptor (beta chain) was retrieved from a study of cytomegalovirus exposure and HLA in healthy donors. Findings and limits, study-wide: Later genetic work tied a missense DCLRE1C variant to beta-chain V and J trimming.

Notes on this clone: Its target is unknown.

This CDR3 is 15 amino acids long. CDR1 is MNHEY, CDR2 SVGAGI, per germline. V lost 0 bases to trimming and J lost 5 bases; unmatched junction nucleotides: 4. Vbeta (60) and Jbeta (13) primers were used in the PCR. Generated by immunoSEQ multiplex PCR, the TCRdb table keeps only in-frame clones and is missing some. Among roughly 200,000 clones, 75% to 85% were seen once, and the ten largest hold around 3.4%. The chain recombines TRBV6-5 with TRBJ2-5; TRBD1 agrees at 9 bases. Sample: PBMCs. This receptor was taken from an older woman in good health and CMV-seropositive. The DNA of the CDR3 is TGTGCCAGCAGTTACTCGGGACAGGGTATGGAGACCCAGTACTTC. It yields the protein CASSYSGQGMETQYF.